The 10 T cell receptor beta chains given below trace back to one sample, sequenced in a study of human T cells and chemical hapten exposure. TCRdb used MiXCR to reprocess the RACE reads, holding one entry per CDR3 protein. The sample contains approximately 80,000 distinct CDR3 sequences, about a tenth of which appear only once. The sample's time point: patch test 2, 6 weeks after DPC sensitization. Treatment of the sample: therapeutic diphenylcyclopropenone sensitization with weekly scalp DPC. This specimen was whole blood, taken in connection with sensitization to the hapten diphenylcyclopropenone (DPC). Receptors were obtained from a woman aged 25 to 39 with alopecia areata. Some clones in this sample may be carry-over from other donors' samples.

Only a few counts were recorded for this clonotype. V is TRBV11-2 and J is TRBJ1-5, with D perhaps matching TRBD1 (6 bases). Trimming pared 5 bases from V and 0 bases from J, leaving 11 bases between. Looked up from germline, CDR1 is SGHAT and CDR2 is FQNNGV. CDR3 length equals 15 residues. The CDR3 here is CASSRTVDSNQPQHF. Written as DNA, the CDR3 is TGTGCCAGCAGCCGGACAGTTGATAGCAATCAGCCCCAGCATTTT.

The gene calls are TRBV5-1 and TRBJ2-3; D remains ambiguous. The length of the CDR3 is 13 residues. Trimming stripped 1 base from V and 4 bases from J, with 7 bases between. Germline lookup yields CDR1 SGHRS and CDR2 YFSETQ. DNA for the CDR3: TGCGCCAGCAGCTTGCAAGGGCCAGATACGCAGTATTTT. The encoded protein is CASSLQGPDTQYF.

As regards this clonotype: This clone may be a read error of a much larger clone one base away. This CDR3 is missing its conserved last phenylalanine or tryptophan, likely due to a read error. This chain joins TRBV11-2 and TRBJ2-1; D is uncertain. CDR1 SGHAT and CDR2 FQNNGV come from the germline V gene. The CDR3 is 14 amino acids. V lost 5 bases, J lost 7 bases, and 15 bases lay in between. CDR3 DNA: TGTGCCAGCAGCCACTATGTCGCGGTGAATGAGCAGTTCTCC. Translation gives CASSHYVAVNEQFS.

In its sample, this clonotype was seen a few times. This chain connects TRBV3-1 to TRBJ2-3; perhaps TRBD1 as D (5 bases). This CDR3 comprises 18 residues. The germline gives CDR1 LGHDT, CDR2 YNNKEL (reference sequence). V was clipped by 0 bases and J by 0 bases, with 16 bases between them. The CDR3: CASSQDQRAQVSTDTQYF. CDR3 in DNA: TGTGCCAGCAGCCAAGATCAACGAGCACAGGTCAGCACAGATACGCAGTATTTT.

This clonotype was counted between two and nine times. The V call is TRBV2, the J call TRBJ2-3; D call uncertain. This CDR3 comprises 11 residues. Germline V CDR1 and CDR2: SNHLY, FYNNEI. V was trimmed by 5 bases and J by 3 bases, leaving 3 bases between them. The CDR3 sequence is CASSWTDTQYF. CDR3 DNA sequence: TGTGCCAGCAGTTGGACAGATACGCAGTATTTT.

This clonotype has only a few counts. The J gene is TRBJ2-3, the V gene TRBV18; 10 nucleotides align to TRBD2. CDR3 length: 17 residues. V gave up 0 bases and J gave up 2 bases; unmatched junction bases: 5. In germline, CDR1 is KGHSH, CDR2 LQKENI. The CDR3 region has the DNA TGTGCCAGCTCACCACCGCCCACTAGCGGGAACACAGATACGCAGTATTTT. Encoded protein: CASSPPPTSGNTDTQYF.

Comments on this clonotype: A read error may explain this, as a much larger clone is one base away. The V call is TRBV5-1, the J call TRBJ2-7; perhaps TRBD1 as D (6 bases). The CDR3 runs 14 residues. CDR1 and CDR2 from the germline V gene are SGHRS and YFSETQ. Trimming shortened V by 3 bases and J by 1 base, and 11 bases separated the two germline ends. CDR3 region: CASSWVQGSYEQYF. In DNA form, the CDR3 reads TGCGCCAGCAGCTGGGTACAGGGATCCTACGAGCAGTACTTC. The complete variable domain, with remaining parts taken from reference TRBV5-1 and TRBJ2-7, reads KAGVTQTPRYLIKTRGQQVTLSCSPISGHRSVSWYQQTPGQGLQFLFEYFSETQRNKGNFPGRFSGRQFSNSRSEMNVSTLELGDSALYLCASSWVQGSYEQYFGPGTRLTVT.

This clonotype was seen a handful of times. The rearrangement links TRBV5-8 to TRBJ1-1; 8 nucleotides match TRBD1. From germline, CDR1 is SGHTS and CDR2 YDEGEE. The V gene end was trimmed by 4 bases and the J gene end by 6 bases; junction bases not matched to a gene: 11. The CDR3 runs 15 residues. In DNA form, the CDR3 reads TGTGCCAGCAGCGTCGGACAGGGAAGTTTCCCTGAAGCTTTCTTT. Translating it yields CASSVGQGSFPEAFF.

This clonotype appeared many times. The chain uses TRBV28 and TRBJ2-7; 12 bases fit TRBD2. With V trimmed by 2 bases and J by 6 bases, 8 bases remained unmatched. Germline CDR1 is MDHEN and CDR2 is SYDVKM. CDR3 size: 16 residues. CDR3 DNA sequence: TGTGCCAGCAGTTTACCTGGACTAGCGGGAAAGACCGAGCAGTACTTC. Amino acid sequence: CASSLPGLAGKTEQYF.

This clonotype has ten or more counts. The V call is TRBV12-3 or TRBV12-4, the J call TRBJ2-5, with 8 bases identical to TRBD1. The CDR3 covers 15 residues. J gave up 2 bases and V 8 bases, and 10 bases lay outside the gene matches. CDR3 DNA: TGTGCCAGCGGGCCGACAGGGGTTGAGCAAGAGACCCAGTACTTC. Translating it yields CASGPTGVEQETQYF.